This T cell receptor (beta chain) originates from a study of long-term antiretroviral therapy in people with HIV. Germline V gene sequence: CDR1 SGHTA, CDR2 FQGNSA. This CDR3 region has 15 residues. Unmatched junction bases numbered 4, after V lost 5 bases and J lost 0 bases. Every one of the donors gave at least one pre-ART PBMC sample and at least two post-ART PBMC samples. Every HIV-positive participant received treatment in the United States. At the survey level, the v3.0 immunoSEQ assay was run. The sequencing target was 40,000-50,000 T-cell genomes per sample. TCRdb keeps only in-frame clones here, not all; method: immunoSEQ multiplex PCR. The sample includes about 48,000 clones, around four fifths seen only once; the top ten take approximately 3.2%.

Sample: unsorted PBMCs, taken 0.8 years after starting antiretroviral therapy. The source of this sequence is a woman between 18 and 29 years old with HIV. This chain joins TRBV7-2 and TRBJ1-3; 7 bases are a match to TRBD1. The CDR3 coding sequence is TGTGCCAGCAGCCGGGACAGTAGCTCTGGAAACACCATATATTTT. Its protein is CASSRDSSSGNTIYF. Using reference TRBV7-2 and TRBJ1-3 for the parts outside the CDR3, the full variable domain is GAGVSQSPSNKVTEKGKDVELRCDPISGHTALYWYRQSLGQGLEFLIYFQGNSAPDKSGLPSDRFSAERTGGSVSTLTIQRTQQEDSAVYLCASSRDSSSGNTIYFGEGSWLTVV.